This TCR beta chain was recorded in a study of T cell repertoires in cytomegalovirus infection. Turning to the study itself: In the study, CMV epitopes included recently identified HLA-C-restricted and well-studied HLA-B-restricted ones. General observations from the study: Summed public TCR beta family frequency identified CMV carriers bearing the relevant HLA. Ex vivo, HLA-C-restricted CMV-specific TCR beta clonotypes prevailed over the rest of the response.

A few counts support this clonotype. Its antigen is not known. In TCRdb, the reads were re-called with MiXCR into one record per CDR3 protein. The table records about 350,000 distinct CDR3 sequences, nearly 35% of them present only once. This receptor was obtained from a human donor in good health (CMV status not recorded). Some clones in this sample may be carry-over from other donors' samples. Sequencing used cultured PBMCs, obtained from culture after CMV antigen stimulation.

The CDR3 DNA reads as TGTGCCAGCAGCACCCGGGACACCTCCTACGAGCAGTACTTC. It specifies CASSTRDTSYEQYF. The chain combines TRBV7-2 with TRBJ2-7, with a possible D match to TRBD1 (6 bases). Germline loops: CDR1 SGHTA, CDR2 FQGNSA. The CDR3 spans 14 residues. Trimming left V 5 bases short and J 0 bases short, with 11 bases between.